The clone carrying this T cell receptor beta chain was counted a few times. The target antigen is unknown. This record comes from a study of cytomegalovirus exposure and HLA in healthy donors. Though nominally healthy at sampling, donors likely had unrecorded immune exposures. Primers included in the PCR were 60 Vbeta and 13 Jbeta primers. Profiled with immunoSEQ multiplex PCR; TCRdb holds only in-frame clones, not every one. The sample lists 150,000 to 200,000 clones, 75% to 90% occurring once. Study-wide findings and caveats: In vitro, three CMV-associated chains proved specific for CMV antigens. CMV serostatus alone was available as immune exposure information. Other equally common chains were less clonally expanded than HLA-associated TCR beta chains, a later analysis showed.

This receptor was taken from a woman aged 18-30 years in good health and CMV-seronegative. The sample comprised PBMCs.

CDR3 loop: CASGTGNEQFF. The CDR3 DNA reads TGTGCCAGCGGAACGGGGAATGAGCAGTTCTTC. The genes are TRBV6-6 and TRBJ2-1, with D perhaps TRBD2 (5 bases). This CDR3 spans 11 amino acids. The germline CDR1 and CDR2 sequences are MNHNY and SVGAGI (reference sequence). Trimming removed 8 bases at V and 7 bases at J, with 9 bases between.